This note documents a single TCR beta chain sequence. The data stem from a study of blood T cell repertoires in COVID-19. Study at large: COVID-19 samples, acute and convalescent, were from the United States, Italy and Spain. PBMCs, B-cell-depleted T cells, or T cells were the source of the cDNA or gDNA that made up the material.

Study processing details: Counts of nucleated cells, estimated from reference gene primer amplification, were obtained. Some clones are missing from TCRdb's copy, which holds only in-frame ones; the method was immunoSEQ multiplex PCR. D and trimming come from the DNA, and the V and J calls and clone size come from that table. The sample carries about 40,000 clones, around 91% recorded once. V dropped 0 bases and J dropped 0 bases, with 12 bases sitting between them. This CDR3 has 16 residues. The germline gives CDR1 SGHRS, CDR2 YFSETQ. The clonotype originates from a man in his forties or fifties with active COVID-19. The chain employs TRBV5-1 and TRBJ1-1; maybe TRBD1 (5 bases). Sequenced material: peripheral blood. CDR3 nucleotide sequence: TGCGCCAGCAGCTTGGGACAGTTTAGTATGAACACTGAAGCTTTCTTT. This codes for CASSLGQFSMNTEAFF.